Listed here are 27 T cell receptor delta chains from one sample, sequenced in a study of γδ T cells in repeated Plasmodium falciparum infection (dated by TCRdb to the early 2020s). The library came from multiplex PCR. TCRdb shows the sequencer as Illumina MiSeq. TCRdb recomputed clones from the public reads with CATT; identical DNA rows were then combined. The sample table contains roughly 93,000 delta-chain clones; only one count was recorded for roughly 0.9% of them. The ten biggest clones cover roughly 9.9% of the sample. For bulk TCR repertoire analysis, Vgamma9/Vdelta2+ and Vdelta2-negative gammadelta T cell populations were flow-sorted out of peripheral blood mononuclear cells. Input material: gamma-delta T cells from blood. The receptors here all came from a pool of human donors (malaria-infected and uninfected, not separated).

Only a few counts were recorded for this clone. TCRdb attributes to this sequence the protein of a much larger clone, which differs from the DNA translation at residue 17; a read error is likely, and the protein displayed is translated from the DNA. With the J gene uncalled, the V gene is TRDV2; the DNA was not compared with TRDD3, the D call given in the table. Germline V gene sequence: CDR1 GEAIGNYY, CDR2 EKD. CDR3 length equals 18 residues. The CDR3 nucleotides are TGTGCCTGTGACTCCACCGGGGTGACTGGGGGATACACCGATAAACTCACCTTT. This sequence encodes CACDSTGVTGGYTDKLTF.

With regard to this clone: TCRdb shows a much larger clone's protein in place of this DNA's translation, and the two differ at residue 9, likely through a read error; the protein shown is translated from the DNA. The chain joins TRDV1 to TRDJ1, with TRDD3 matching over 13 bases. TCRdb leaves out the J gene; it was filled in here by matching the DNA to germline. The J segment lost 0 bases and the V segment lost 0 bases, leaving 10 bases of the junction unmatched. From germline, CDR1 is TSWWSYY and CDR2 QGS. The CDR3 consists of 20 residues. CDR3 sequence: CALGELGLLTGGYDTDKLIF. CDR3 nucleotides: TGTGCTCTTGGGGAACTAGGTCTCCTTACTGGGGGATACGACACCGATAAACTCATCTTT.

Turning to this clone: The TCRdb protein, from a much larger clone, departs from this DNA's translation at residue 9, likely by read error; the protein shown derives from the DNA. The chain is built from TRDV2 and TRDJ1, with D possibly being TRDD3 (6 bases). Here the J gene came from matching the DNA to germline, since TCRdb omits it. The CDR3 is 20 amino acids. Trimming stripped 0 bases from V and 2 bases from J, with 27 bases between. Per the germline V gene, CDR1 is GEAIGNYY and CDR2 is EKD. Here the CDR3 reads CACDTGAKSVSGGSTDKLIF. DNA of the CDR3: TGTGCCTGTGACACCGGAGCCAAAAGTGTTAGTGGGGGGTCTACCGATAAACTCATCTTT.

In this sample, this clone turned up many times. TCRdb's protein for this DNA is that of a much larger clone and differs from the translation at residue 14, likely a read error; the protein shown is the DNA translation. This rearrangement joins TRDV1 to TRDJ1; the match to TRDD3 covers 9 bases. No J segment appears in TCRdb, so it was assigned here by matching the sequence to germline. The J segment lost 0 bases and the V segment lost 3 bases, leaving 20 bases of the junction unmatched. The CDR3 is 21 amino acids. Germline CDR1 TSWWSYY, CDR2 QGS. CDR3 DNA sequence: TGTGCTCTTGGGGATCCTCCTTCCTCCCGGGACTGGGGGACGTACACCGATAAACTCATCTTT. Protein sequence: CALGDPPSSRDWGTYTDKLIF.

With regard to this clone: The mismatch at residues 6 and 8 between this DNA's translation and the TCRdb protein of a much larger clone likely reflects a read error; the protein shown is translated from the DNA. Written as DNA, the CDR3 is TGTGCCTTTCGATTGAGGAAACGCATCTTT. Amino acid sequence: CAFRLRKRIF. The chain has TRDV3 and TRDJ1, with D unclear. This CDR3 is built from 10 residues. Per germline, CDR1 TVYSNPD and CDR2 GDNSRS (reference sequence).

Remarks on this clone: This likely traces to a read error, being one base from a far larger clone. The sample contains more than one DNA sequence encoding this CDR3. The J gene was not called, though the V gene is TRDV2; TRDD3, the D gene given by the table, was not confirmed from the DNA. This CDR3 is 15 amino acids long. Germline V gene sequence: CDR1 GEAIGNYY, CDR2 EKD. DNA of the CDR3: TGTGCCTGTGACCCGGCCGGGGGGGAAACCGATAAGCTCATCTTT. Residues: CACDPAGGETDKLIF.

This clone has a handful of counts. TCRdb has a much larger clone's protein, which differs at residue 4 from the translation of this DNA, likely because of a read error; what is shown is the protein translated from the DNA. This chain uses TRDV2 with TRDJ1; D is possibly TRDD3 (6 bases). TCRdb does not report a J gene; here it was assigned by matching the DNA to germline references. In germline, CDR1 is GEAIGNYY, CDR2 EKD. CDR3 size: 15 residues. DNA of the CDR3: TGTGCCTGTGTCACCGTGCTGGGGAAGGGCGATAAACTCATCTTT. It is translated as CACVTVLGKGDKLIF.

This clone was seen only a few times. The protein given by TCRdb reflects a much larger clone and differs at residue 14 from this DNA's translation, likely from a read error; the protein shown is the DNA's translation. V and J are TRDV2 and TRDJ1; 10 nucleotides match TRDD3. The J gene, absent from TCRdb, was called here by matching the DNA to germline. Germline V lookup: CDR1 GEAIGNYY, CDR2 EKD. This CDR3 spans 19 amino acids. V lost 0 bases, J lost 3 bases, and 15 bases stayed unmatched. The CDR3 here is CACDTLSGGIREDADKLIF. In DNA, the CDR3 is TGTGCCTGTGACACCTTGTCGGGGGGGATACGGGAGGACGCCGATAAACTCATCTTT.

As concerns this clone: Translating this DNA gives a protein that differs at residue 8 from the TCRdb one, which belongs to a much larger clone; a read error is likely, and the protein shown is this translation. J is TRDJ1 and V is TRDV2; 7 nucleotides match TRDD3. No J segment appears in TCRdb, so it was assigned here by matching the sequence to germline. The CDR3 is made up of 19 amino acids. The V segment lost 0 bases and the J segment 0 bases; nucleotides outside the gene matches: 15. The germline V gene encodes CDR1 GEAIGNYY and CDR2 EKD. The CDR3 region is CACDTVGIVVGDHTDKLIF. DNA for the CDR3: TGTGCCTGTGACACCGTGGGCATTGTGGTGGGGGACCACACCGATAAACTCATCTTT.

This clone was counted only a few times. TCRdb records a much larger clone's protein for this DNA, with a difference at residue 16 that likely arises from a read error; the protein given is the translation of the DNA. The chain has TRDV1 and TRDJ1, with TRDD3 as a possible D gene (6 bases). The J gene, left out of TCRdb, was set here by checking the DNA against germline. CDR3 length: 19 residues. Per the germline V gene, CDR1 is TSWWSYY and CDR2 is QGS. CDR3 DNA: TGTGCTCTTGGGGAATGTAGGGACCCATGGGGGGCCAACACCGATGAACTCATCTTT. Protein: CALGECRDPWGANTDELIF.

Turning to this clone: The protein given by TCRdb reflects a much larger clone and differs at residue 15 from this DNA's translation, likely from a read error; the protein shown is the DNA's translation. The rearrangement uses TRDV1 and TRDJ1; 13 bases line up with TRDD3. V lost 3 bases, J lost 3 bases, and 16 bases stayed unmatched. CDR1 is TSWWSYY, CDR2 QGS, per germline. The CDR3 covers 20 residues. This CDR3 reads CALGDLISYWGIRHADKLIF. Written as DNA, the CDR3 is TGTGCTCTTGGGGATCTCATTTCGTACTGGGGGATACGGCACGCCGATAAACTCATCTTT.

This clone has a handful of counts. The protein TCRdb gives is from a much larger clone and does not agree with this DNA's translation at residue 17, likely a read error; the protein shown here comes from the DNA. This chain links TRDV1 with TRDJ1; 11 bases agree with TRDD3. The J gene was not available in TCRdb and was assigned here by matching the DNA to germline segments. The V and J ends lost 2 bases and 4 bases, in that order; junction bases with no gene match: 24. CDR1 TSWWSYY and CDR2 QGS come from the germline V gene. The CDR3 has 22 amino acids. CDR3 in amino acids: CALGECTPRYWGIDGIIDKLIF. CDR3 coding DNA: TGTGCTCTTGGGGAATGTACCCCCCGCTACTGGGGGATAGACGGAATCATCGATAAACTCATCTTT.

About this clone itself: The TCRdb protein comes from a much larger clone and disagrees with this DNA's translation at residue 4, likely due to a read error; the protein given here is derived from the DNA. The rearrangement uses TRDV2 and TRDJ1, with TRDD3 identical over 7 bases. Germline assignment: CDR1 GEAIGNYY and CDR2 EKD. This CDR3 spans 15 amino acids. Trimming removed 5 bases from V and 0 bases from J; junction bases left unmatched: 8. CDR3 residues: CACGTVGEYTDKLIF. In DNA, the CDR3 is TGTGCCTGTGGCACTGTGGGGGAATACACCGATAAACTCATCTTT.

To note about this clone: This DNA's translation differs at residue 8 from TCRdb's protein, which comes from a much larger clone; a read error is likely, and the protein shown is translated from the DNA. The chain combines TRDV1 with TRDJ1, with D perhaps TRDD3 (5 bases). This CDR3 spans 18 amino acids. V was trimmed by 0 bases and J by 2 bases, leaving 19 bases between them. Germline CDR1 is TSWWSYY and CDR2 is QGS. The DNA of the CDR3 is TGTGCTCTTGGGGAACTCTGGGAGACCCGTTACGGAACCGATAAACTCATCTTT. This gives the protein CALGELWETRYGTDKLIF.

Of note for this clone: A far larger clone is one base from this, pointing to a likely read error. Other nucleotide sequences from this sample produce the same CDR3. The V gene reported is TRDV1; the J gene is uncalled; the D segment call TRDD3 is taken from the table without a DNA check. The CDR3 covers 14 residues. Germline V gene data show CDR1 as TSWWSYY and CDR2 as QGS. CDR3 sequence reads: CALGEPIRSDNLIF. The CDR3 nucleotides are TGTGCCCTTGGGGAACCAATTAGGTCCGATAACCTCATCTTT.

A note on this clone: The amino acid sequence in TCRdb belongs to a much larger clone and departs from this DNA's translation at residue 11, likely a sequencing read error; the sequence shown is translated from the DNA. The rearrangement links TRDV2 to TRDJ1; 8 nucleotides match TRDD3. TCRdb leaves out the J gene; it was filled in here by matching the DNA to germline. J gave up 1 base and V 0 bases, and 12 bases lay outside the gene matches. This CDR3 region has 18 residues. The V gene's germline CDR1 is GEAIGNYY and CDR2 EKD. CDR3 amino acids: CACDTVSRLGAGTDKLIF. The CDR3 region has the DNA TGTGCCTGTGACACCGTTTCCCGACTGGGGGCGGGCACCGATAAACTCATCTTT.

A note on this clone: A much larger clonotype is one base distant, so this may be a read error. The V and J genes are TRDV1 and TRDJ1; 13 bases agree with TRDD3. The CDR3 runs to 19 residues. Germline trimming cut 4 bases from V and 8 bases from J; bases unmatched to any gene: 19. CDR1 and CDR2 (germline): TSWWSYY, QGS. This CDR3 reads CALGGQFQYWGIRDIKLIF. The CDR3, as DNA: TGTGCTCTTGGGGGACAGTTCCAGTACTGGGGGATACGCGATATCAAACTCATCTTT.

This clone showed up just a few times. TCRdb pairs this DNA with a much larger clone's protein that differs at residue 11, likely a read error; the protein shown was translated from the DNA. V usage is TRDV2 and J usage is TRDJ1; 9 nucleotides agree with TRDD3. The J gene, absent from TCRdb, was called here by matching the DNA to germline. The CDR3 consists of 18 residues. Trimming removed 2 bases from V and 0 bases from J; junction bases left unmatched: 12. Germline assignment: CDR1 GEAIGNYY and CDR2 EKD. As DNA, the CDR3 is TGTGCCTGTGACAGAGTACTGGGGGACCCCGCTTACACCGATAAACTCATCTTT. Its protein product is CACDRVLGDPAYTDKLIF.

Ten or more counts support this clone. TCRdb's listed protein matches a much larger clone and diverges from this DNA's translation at residue 12, likely through a read error; the protein shown comes from the DNA. No J gene was assigned, while the V gene was called as TRDV2. CDR1 GEAIGNYY and CDR2 EKD come from the germline V gene. This CDR3 spans 14 amino acids. The CDR3 protein is CACDTLTFSDKHIF. CDR3 nucleotide sequence: TGTGCCTGTGACACCCTAACGTTTTCCGATAAACACATCTTT.

About this clone itself: This is likely an artifact of a read error, given a far larger clone one base away. Other DNA sequences of this sample code for an identical CDR3. This sequence joins TRDV2 and TRDJ1; 9 bases map to TRDD2. TCRdb records no J gene; here it was assigned by comparing the DNA to germline. Trimming removed 3 bases from V and 0 bases from J; junction bases left unmatched: 28. The CDR3 loop spans 23 amino acids. CDR1 and CDR2 from the germline V gene are GEAIGNYY and EKD. CDR3 sequence: CACDGAFLLPVLGDTPYTDKLIF. The CDR3 DNA reads TGTGCCTGTGACGGGGCCTTCCTACTTCCTGTACTGGGAGATACCCCCTACACCGATAAACTCATCTTT.

By its share, this clone is medium-sized. Other DNA sequences of this sample code for an identical CDR3. The chain employs TRDV2 and TRDJ1; 7 nucleotides match TRDD3. CDR1 is GEAIGNYY and CDR2 is EKD in the germline V gene. The V gene end was trimmed by 1 base and the J gene end by 2 bases; junction bases not matched to a gene: 15. This CDR3 is built from 18 residues. CDR3 residues: CACDTLESLGGLTDKLIF. The CDR3 nucleotides read TGTGCCTGTGACACGCTAGAGTCGCTGGGGGGATTGACCGATAAACTCATCTTT.

With regard to this clone: This DNA's translation differs at residue 10 from TCRdb's protein, which comes from a much larger clone; a read error is likely, and the protein shown is translated from the DNA. This chain uses TRDV1 with TRDJ1; perhaps TRDD2 as D (5 bases). TCRdb records no J gene; here it was assigned by comparing the DNA to germline. CDR1 is TSWWSYY, CDR2 QGS, per germline. Trimming stripped 4 bases from V and 7 bases from J, with 22 bases between. This CDR3 is 16 amino acids long. CDR3 residues: CALGVFARPPPSKLIF. As DNA, the CDR3 is TGTGCTCTTGGGGTTTTCGCCCGGCCTCCCCCTTCTAAACTCATCTTT.

A word on this clone: The protein TCRdb lists belongs to a much larger clone and differs from this DNA's translation at residue 9, which points to a read error; the protein shown is made from the DNA. The rearrangement uses TRDV2 and TRDJ1; 7 bases are shared with TRDD3. The CDR3 has 18 residues. J lost 11 bases, V lost 0 bases, and 23 bases had no gene match. Germline values: CDR1 GEAIGNYY, CDR2 EKD. The CDR3 is CACDTVTPVGDRSGLLIF. DNA for the CDR3: TGTGCCTGTGACACCGTAACCCCAGTGGGGGACCGCTCCGGGTTGCTCATCTTT.

This clone showed up just a few times. A far larger clone is only one base removed, so a read error is likely. Distinct nucleotide sequences in the sample also encode this CDR3. The chain recombines TRDV2 with TRDJ1; 10 bases line up with TRDD3. Assignment of the J gene here rests on matching the DNA to germline, because TCRdb gives none. V lost 0 bases and J lost 3; bases outside the gene matches: 6. Germline V gene lookup returns CDR1 GEAIGNYY and CDR2 EKD. CDR3 length equals 16 residues. The CDR3 protein is CACDTVTGGYADKLIF. The CDR3, as DNA: TGTGCCTGTGACACCGTTACAGGGGGATACGCCGATAAACTCATCTTT.

A remark on this clone: The protein that TCRdb holds for this DNA derives from a much larger clone and differs from the translated DNA at residue 17, which likely indicates a read error; the protein shown here is translated from the DNA. With the J gene uncalled, the V gene is TRDV1; the listed D gene, TRDD3, was not tested against the DNA. The CDR3 consists of 19 residues. Per the germline V gene, CDR1 is TSWWSYY and CDR2 is QGS. The CDR3 DNA reads TGTGCTCTTGGGGTCCATTTCGGACATAGCTCATACGGCACCGATAAACCCATCTTT. Translated, it gives CALGVHFGHSSYGTDKPIF.

About this clone: For this DNA, TCRdb reports the protein of a much larger clone, which diverges at residue 13, most likely from a read error; the protein presented here is translated directly from the DNA. This chain uses TRDV2 with TRDJ1, with TRDD3 matching over 10 bases. The J gene was not available in TCRdb and was assigned here by matching the DNA to germline segments. Germline CDR1 is GEAIGNYY and CDR2 is EKD. This CDR3 region has 16 residues. CDR3: CACDTVEGDTPDRLIF. CDR3 DNA sequence: TGTGCCTGTGACACCGTAGAGGGGGATACGCCCGATAGACTCATCTTT.

The sample holds a few counts of this clone. The TCRdb protein, from a much larger clone, departs from this DNA's translation at residue 14, likely by read error; the protein shown derives from the DNA. The CDR3 DNA is TGTGCCTGTGACGCGACTGGGGGATCAGCTCGCTCCTGGGGCACCCGACAGATGTTTTTC. Its protein product is CACDATGGSARSWGTRQMFF. The chain employs TRDV2 and TRDJ3; 10 bases map to TRDD3. In the absence of a J gene in TCRdb, the DNA was matched to germline to assign it here. CDR1 is GEAIGNYY, CDR2 EKD, per germline. This CDR3 has 20 residues.